These 7 T cell receptor beta chains were sequenced from one sample in a study of T-cell memory formation after mild COVID-19. TCRdb processed the 5' RACE reads anew with MiXCR; each CDR3 protein has one entry. This table holds roughly 410,000 distinct CDR3 sequences, 24% found once. The specimen was PBMCs or a T cell subset sorted from them (not recorded which). These receptors all come from an adult woman who had mild COVID-19 (a few samples of this study predate the infection). Cell type and time point are not known.

In this sample, this clonotype turned up a few times. The rearrangement uses TRBV20-1 and TRBJ1-3; a possible D gene is TRBD1 (5 bases). The CDR3 contains 14 residues. Germline CDR1 is DFQATT and CDR2 is SNEGSKA (reference sequence). Trimming shortened V by 3 bases and J by 3 bases, and 12 bases separated the two germline ends. The CDR3 bases are TGCAGTGCTAGTGACAGTTCGCGTGGAAACACCATATATTTT. It specifies CSASDSSRGNTIYF.

This clonotype was counted a few times. The V gene is TRBV5-6, the J gene TRBJ2-4, with D uncertain. From germline, CDR1 is SGHDT and CDR2 YYEEEE. The CDR3 totals 15 residues. Trimming pared 0 bases from V and 14 bases from J, leaving 21 bases between. The CDR3 protein is CASSLAGRMGYSEYF. DNA of the CDR3: TGTGCCAGCAGCTTGGCGGGCAGGATGGGGTATTCTGAGTACTTC.

V gene TRBV12-3 or TRBV12-4 combines with J gene TRBJ2-1; D could derive from TRBD1 or TRBD2 (5 bases each). The CDR3 has 12 residues. V was trimmed by 3 bases and J by 10 bases, leaving 10 bases between them. Written as DNA, the CDR3 is TGTGCCAGCAGTTTGGGCAGGGAGGAGCAGTTCTTC. It encodes CASSLGREEQFF.

This rearrangement joins TRBV12-3 or TRBV12-4 to TRBJ1-3, with 9 bases that match TRBD1. The CDR3 sequence is 17 residues long. After removal of 1 base from V and 1 base from J, the junction contained 5 bases not matched to a gene. CDR3 protein: CASSLGGQGASGNTIYF. CDR3 in DNA: TGTGCCAGCAGTTTAGGGGGACAGGGAGCTTCTGGAAACACCATATATTTT.

CDR3 sequence: CASSQEPPLSSYNEQFF. The CDR3 coding sequence is TGCGCCAGCAGCCAAGAACCCCCCCTAAGCTCCTACAATGAGCAGTTCTTC. This chain connects TRBV4-1 to TRBJ2-1; D is ambiguous. Germline V gives CDR1 MGHRA, CDR2 YSYEKL. V lost 0 bases to trimming and J lost 0 bases, with 12 bases between them. The CDR3 consists of 17 residues.

This chain joins TRBV6-2 or TRBV6-3 and TRBJ2-7, with a possible D match to TRBD2 (5 bases). This CDR3 region has 15 residues. The V gene lost 0 bases and the J gene lost 2 bases, with 11 bases spanning the gap. Germline CDR1 and CDR2: MNHEY and SVGEGT. CDR3 coding DNA: TGTGCCAGCAGTTACTCGATCGGGGTCACCTACGAGCAGTACTTC. It yields the protein CASSYSIGVTYEQYF.

The rearrangement links TRBV20-1 to TRBJ1-2; 9 positions match TRBD1. The CDR3 has 15 amino acids. The germline V gene encodes CDR1 DFQATT and CDR2 SNEGSKA (reference sequence). J lost 4 bases, V lost 3 bases, and 9 bases had no gene match. The CDR3 nucleotides read TGCAGTGCTAGGGAACCGGGACAGGGCGCCTATGGCTACACCTTC. Translating it yields CSAREPGQGAYGYTF.